This TCR beta chain was documented in a study of blood T cell repertoires in COVID-19 (TCRdb year 2020). With regard to the full study: Samples covering the acute and convalescent phases of COVID-19 were provided by collaborators in the United States, Italy and Spain. The prospective study material was composed of cDNA or gDNA derived from T cells, B-cell-depleted T cells, or PBMCs. The dataset comprised deeply sampled blood TCRbeta repertoires from subjects exposed to, actively infected with, or recovered from COVID-19. A freely available public database, intended as a resource for researchers studying the immune response to SARS-CoV-2, is where the repertoires were released. Samples came from the ongoing ImmuneRACE study (first 160 participants) plus 1,254 subjects from 6 global collaborators. The sample metadata nearly always contained a de-identified subject ID, COVID-19 status, age in years and sex. Where available, HLA class I and class II types were taken from metadata supplied by the sample provider and were not determined by assay-based typing.

With respect to this clone: It has no known antigen specificity. Nothing much larger sits one base from this clone, and base qualities are not available.

Whole blood was collected in K2EDTA tubes by collaborating institutions according to the institutions' own protocols. Collaborator samples were shipped for TCRbeta analysis as frozen whole blood, isolated PBMCs, or DNA extracted from either sample type. Broader findings and caveats from the paper: The amount of clinical and demographic metadata varied by source and participant and was provided uncurated.

Based on the germline V gene (reference sequence), the CDR1 and CDR2 sequences are SGHNT and YYREEE. The CDR3 has 15 amino acids, counting the end cysteine and phenylalanine. The DNA shown is the 45-base CDR3, in frame from base 1. V drops 3 bases and J drops 9 bases, leaving 19 bases in between. The immunoSEQ Assay, a bias-controlled multiplex PCR, was used to amplify TCRbeta CDR3 regions from genomic DNA. Concerning the study's data processing: Within the assay, amplification of reference gene primers was used to estimate how many nucleated cells each sample contained. Sequence reads were collapsed and filtered to measure the absolute abundance of every unique TCRbeta CDR3 rearrangement. For each sample, productive Simpson clonality was calculated as the square root of Simpson's diversity index over productive rearrangements. This is the immuneACCESS table as TCRdb keeps it, with only in-frame sequences that have V and J called. A part of the clones is gone; compared with another copy, unresolved V genes explain less than half, and the rest is unexplained. D and trimming come from the DNA, and the V and J calls and clone size come from that table. This sample lists around 140,000 clones; 84% were detected once. Roughly 10% of the sample is taken by the ten largest.

This receptor chain uses TRBV5-4 and TRBJ2-1; TRBD2 is a weak D gene call, 6 bases matching. Specimen: peripheral blood. This clonotype was obtained from a man aged 60 to 75 with active or convalescent COVID-19. The DNA is TGTGCCAGCAGCTCCTCGGTTGGCCGGGAGTCTGAGCAGTTCTTC. Translated, it reads CASSSSVGRESEQFF.